This TCR beta chain was sequenced during a study of CD8 T cells in ankylosing spondylitis. This clonotype has ten or more counts. Antigen unknown. Points from the study as a whole: In peripheral blood, disease-linked CD8+ clones occurred at relatively low frequencies. What appeared characteristic of ankylosing spondylitis blood was a TCR beta motif of fewer than ten highly homologous variants. In synovial fluid and blood from reactive arthritis, some motif variants were previously reported.

This CDR3 has 11 amino acids. The germline CDR1 and CDR2 sequences are KGHSH and LQKENI. With 6 bases removed from V and 7 bases from J, the gap between germline ends came to 7 bases. Generation of TCR beta libraries employed quantitative 5'-RACE incorporating molecular barcodes. TCRdb analysed the 5' RACE reads with MiXCR anew, one entry per CDR3 protein. The table records tens of thousands of distinct CDR3 sequences, about 4.2% of them present only once. This TCR came from a female donor with ankylosing spondylitis or in good health (not recorded which). Sample: blood, either unsorted or a sorted T cell fraction (not recorded which). The chain is built from TRBV18 and TRBJ1-5, with D unresolved. As DNA, the CDR3 is TGTGCCAGCTCGCCAAAACAGCCCCAGCATTTT. It specifies CASSPKQPQHF. Using reference TRBV18 and TRBJ1-5 for the parts outside the CDR3, the full variable domain is NAGVMQNPRHLVRRRGQEARLRCSPMKGHSHVYWYRQLPEEGLKFMVYLQKENIIDESGMPKERFSAEFPKEGPSILRIQQVVRGDSAAYFCASSPKQPQHFGDGTRLSIL.